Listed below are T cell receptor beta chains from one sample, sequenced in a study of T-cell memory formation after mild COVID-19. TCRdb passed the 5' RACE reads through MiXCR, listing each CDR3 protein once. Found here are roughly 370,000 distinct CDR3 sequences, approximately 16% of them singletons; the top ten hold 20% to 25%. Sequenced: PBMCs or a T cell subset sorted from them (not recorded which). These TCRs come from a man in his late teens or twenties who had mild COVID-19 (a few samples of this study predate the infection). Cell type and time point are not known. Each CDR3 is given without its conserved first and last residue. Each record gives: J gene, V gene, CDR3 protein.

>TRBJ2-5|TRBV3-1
ASSPGFGFQETQY
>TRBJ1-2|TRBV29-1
SVTGGKDGYT
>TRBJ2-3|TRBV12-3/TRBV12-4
ASLAGAPDTQY
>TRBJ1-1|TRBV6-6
ASKFIRVNTEAF
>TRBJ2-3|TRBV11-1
ASSLASPGAGADTQY
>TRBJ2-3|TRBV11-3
ASSLSPGMADTQY
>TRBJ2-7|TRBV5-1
ASSLAGQRSYEQY
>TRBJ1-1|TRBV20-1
SARDGTLGPRRTEAF
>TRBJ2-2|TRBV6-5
ASSGHGQITGELF
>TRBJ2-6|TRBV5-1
ASSSAGGTFSGANVLT
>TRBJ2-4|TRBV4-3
ASSQDTGMSKNIQY
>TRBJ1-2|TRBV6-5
ASSYRGIGYGYT
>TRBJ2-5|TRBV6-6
ASGFRRGETQY
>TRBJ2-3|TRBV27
APCAGSVTDTQY
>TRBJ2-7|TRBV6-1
ASRRQGGPAEQY
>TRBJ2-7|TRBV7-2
ASTPQRGPYEQY
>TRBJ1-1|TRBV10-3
AIRGVRTEAF
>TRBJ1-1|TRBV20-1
SARQPGGRLGVTEAF
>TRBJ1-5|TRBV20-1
SAPEGGGQPQH
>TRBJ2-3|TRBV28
ASTVGGVTDTQY
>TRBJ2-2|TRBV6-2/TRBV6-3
ASSYGPNTGELF
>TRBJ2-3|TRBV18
ASSPIVQDTDTQY
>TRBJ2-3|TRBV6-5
ASSLHLGGLEDTQY
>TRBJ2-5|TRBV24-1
ATSDFRSQY
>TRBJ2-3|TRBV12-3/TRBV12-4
ASSQVLATGDTQY
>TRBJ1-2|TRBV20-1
SARTSGNYGYT
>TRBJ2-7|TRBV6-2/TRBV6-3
ASSFGSEQY
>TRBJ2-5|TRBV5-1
ASSLTGQDTQY
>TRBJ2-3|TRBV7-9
ASAPAGGTDTQY
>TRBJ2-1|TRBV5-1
ASRLHLSSYNEQF
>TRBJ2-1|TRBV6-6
ASINRGAMDEQF
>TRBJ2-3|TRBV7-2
ASSGGTSGWAVEDTQY
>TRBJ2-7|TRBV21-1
ASSKGLERVFTYEQY
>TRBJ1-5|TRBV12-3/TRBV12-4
ASSQNRAHEPQH
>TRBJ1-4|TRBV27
ASSLGPGGGEKLF
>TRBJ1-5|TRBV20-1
SARKGVVIGPQH
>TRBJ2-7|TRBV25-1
ATRGYEQY
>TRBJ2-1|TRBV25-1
ASSDPLAGGRYNEQF
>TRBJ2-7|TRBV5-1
ASSLSPSPSEQY
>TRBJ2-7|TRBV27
ASTFGRGSGEQY
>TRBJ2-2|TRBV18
ASSPRNPVDGTGELF